The clone carrying this TCR beta chain was seen a handful of times. This sample is part of a study of blood T cell repertoires in COVID-19. The V gene lost 1 base and the J gene lost 6 bases, with 10 bases spanning the gap. The V gene's germline CDR1 is SGHAT and CDR2 FQNNGV. This CDR3 is built from 15 residues. Assay: immunoSEQ multiplex PCR; the TCRdb copy retains only in-frame clones and omits some. The sample includes just over 300,000 clones, approximately 85% seen only once; the top ten take over 2%. The chain is built from TRBV11-2 and TRBJ1-6; perhaps TRBD1 as D (5 bases). This TCR was recovered from a man aged 30-40 years who had recovered from COVID-19. The sequenced sample was PBMCs or T cells enriched from blood (not recorded which). CDR3 amino acids: CASSLGQTFNSPLHF. In nucleotides, the CDR3 is TGTGCCAGCAGCTTAGGACAGACTTTTAATTCACCCCTCCACTTT.